This T cell receptor beta chain was retrieved from a study of control samples from healthy donors and cancer patients. The protocol was immunoSEQ multiplex PCR, while the TCRdb copy is restricted to in-frame clones and leaves out a portion. The sample carries fewer than 70,000 clones, 87% recorded once. CDR3 length: 16 residues. Germline V gene lookup returns CDR1 MGHRA and CDR2 YSYEKL. Trimming took 0 bases from V and 7 from J; bases not matched to a gene: 9. Sequencing was carried out using PBMCs. The genes are TRBV4-1 and TRBJ2-5; 9 bases align to TRBD2. The TCR originated in a man aged 55-75 years with head and neck cancer. CDR3 DNA: TGCGCCAGCAGCCAAGAGCGGCGGGGGGGCGTAGCGACCCAGTACTTC. Its protein product is CASSQERRGGVATQYF.